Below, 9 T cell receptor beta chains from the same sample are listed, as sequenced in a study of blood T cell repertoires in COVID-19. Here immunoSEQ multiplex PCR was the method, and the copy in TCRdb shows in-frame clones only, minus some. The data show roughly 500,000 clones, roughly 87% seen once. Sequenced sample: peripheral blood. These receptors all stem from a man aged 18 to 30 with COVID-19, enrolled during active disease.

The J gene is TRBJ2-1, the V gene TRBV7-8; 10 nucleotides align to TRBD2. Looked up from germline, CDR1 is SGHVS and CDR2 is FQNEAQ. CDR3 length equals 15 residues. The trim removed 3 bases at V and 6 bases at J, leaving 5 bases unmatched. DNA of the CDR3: TGTGCCAGCAGCTTTAGAGCGGGAGGGGGCAATGAGCAGTTCTTC. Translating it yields CASSFRAGGGNEQFF.

DNA for the CDR3: TGTGCCAGCATGTCGGAGGGAGGAACTAGCACAGATACGCAGTATTTT. Its translation is CASMSEGGTSTDTQYF. The chain employs TRBV13 and TRBJ2-3; a weak D match, TRBD2 (6 bases). Germline assignment: CDR1 PRHDT and CDR2 FYEKMQ (reference sequence). The CDR3 contains 16 residues. Trimming took 7 bases from V and 0 from J, leaving 17 bases between them.

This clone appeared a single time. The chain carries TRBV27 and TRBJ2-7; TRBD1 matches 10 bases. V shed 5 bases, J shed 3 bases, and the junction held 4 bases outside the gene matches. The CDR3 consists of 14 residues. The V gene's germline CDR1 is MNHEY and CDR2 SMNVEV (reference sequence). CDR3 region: CASSPGTGDYEQYF. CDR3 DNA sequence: TGTGCCAGCAGTCCAGGGACAGGGGACTACGAGCAGTACTTC.

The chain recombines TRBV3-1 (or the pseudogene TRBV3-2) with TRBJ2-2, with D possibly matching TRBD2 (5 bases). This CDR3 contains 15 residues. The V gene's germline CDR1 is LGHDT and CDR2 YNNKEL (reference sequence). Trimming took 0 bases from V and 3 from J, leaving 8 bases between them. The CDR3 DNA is TGTGCCAGCAGCCAAGAACGGGGTCACACCGGGGAGCTGTTTTTT. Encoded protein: CASSQERGHTGELFF.

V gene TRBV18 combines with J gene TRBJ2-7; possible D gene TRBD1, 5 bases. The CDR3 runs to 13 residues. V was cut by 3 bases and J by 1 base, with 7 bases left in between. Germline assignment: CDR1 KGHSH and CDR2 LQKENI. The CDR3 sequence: CASSPQGSYEQYF. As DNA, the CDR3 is TGTGCCAGCTCACCCCAGGGTTCCTACGAGCAGTACTTC.

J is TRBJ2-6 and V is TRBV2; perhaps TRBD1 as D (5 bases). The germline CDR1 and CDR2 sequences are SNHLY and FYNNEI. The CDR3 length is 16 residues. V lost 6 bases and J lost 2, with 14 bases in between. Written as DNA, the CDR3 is TGTGCCAGCAGCGGCCCAGGGCATACTGGGGCCAACGTCCTGACTTTC. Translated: CASSGPGHTGANVLTF.

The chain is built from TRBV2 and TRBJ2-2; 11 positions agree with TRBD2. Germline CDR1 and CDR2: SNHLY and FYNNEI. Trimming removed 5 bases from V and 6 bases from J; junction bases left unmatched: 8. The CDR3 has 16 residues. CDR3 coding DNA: TGTGCCAGCAGTAGGGGACTAGCGGATTATCCCGGGGAGCTGTTTTTT. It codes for CASSRGLADYPGELFF.

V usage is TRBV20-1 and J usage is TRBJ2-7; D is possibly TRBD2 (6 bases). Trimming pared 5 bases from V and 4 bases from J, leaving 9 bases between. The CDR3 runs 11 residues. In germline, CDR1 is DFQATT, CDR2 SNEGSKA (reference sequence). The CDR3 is CSAFGGYEQYF. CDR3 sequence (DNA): TGCAGTGCTTTCGGGGGATACGAGCAGTACTTC.

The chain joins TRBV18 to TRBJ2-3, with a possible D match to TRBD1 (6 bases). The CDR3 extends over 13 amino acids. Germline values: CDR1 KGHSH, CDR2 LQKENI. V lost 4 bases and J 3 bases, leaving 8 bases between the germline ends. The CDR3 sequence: CASSQDRTDTQYF. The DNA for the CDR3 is TGTGCCAGCTCACAGGACAGAACAGATACGCAGTATTTT.